These 5 T cell receptor beta chains originate from one sample sequenced in a study of shared clonotypes between healthy human individuals. Generated by immunoSEQ multiplex PCR, the TCRdb table keeps only in-frame clones and is missing some. The sample has about 2.1 million clones; 93% are singletons. Terminally differentiated effector memory CD45RA+ cells were excluded from the naive CD8 cells, which were CD45RO-negative and positively selected for CCR7. The sequencing sample was made of naive CD8+ T cells from PBMCs. These receptors all stem from a man aged 18 to 30 in good health. Some clones in this sample may be carry-over from other donors' samples.

The genes are TRBV6-5 and TRBJ2-1; D is undetermined. V lost 2 bases and J lost 7, with 12 bases in between. Germline V lookup: CDR1 MNHEY, CDR2 SVGAGI. This CDR3 has 14 residues. The DNA for the CDR3 is TGTGCCAGCAGTTACCTACGTGGCGAGAATGAGCAGTTCTTC. This encodes CASSYLRGENEQFF.

CDR3 coding DNA: TGTGCCAGTAGCCAACACCAAAGCTCCTACGAGCAGTACTTC. It specifies CASSQHQSSYEQYF. V usage is TRBV19 and J usage is TRBJ2-7, with no clear D. The germline gives CDR1 LNHDA, CDR2 SQIVND (reference sequence). CDR3 length: 14 residues. The germline V and J ends were trimmed by 6 bases and 0 bases, with 12 bases remaining between them.

This rearrangement joins TRBV28 to TRBJ2-1; D is possibly TRBD2 (5 bases). This CDR3 has 14 residues. The V and J ends lost 1 base and 9 bases respectively, with 13 bases between them. Germline CDR1 and CDR2: MDHEN and SYDVKM. CDR3 coding DNA: TGTGCCAGCAGTTTATTTCTAGCCGGTAGTGAGCAGTTCTTC. It encodes CASSLFLAGSEQFF. The full variable domain, its missing parts supplied by reference TRBV28 and TRBJ2-1, is DVKVTQSSRYLVKRTGEKVFLECVQDMDHENMFWYRQDPGLGLRLIYFSYDVKMKEKGDIPEGYSVSREKKERFSLILESASTNQTSMYLCASSLFLAGSEQFFGPGTRLTVL.

Note on this clone: The sample contains more than one DNA sequence encoding this CDR3. V usage is TRBV28 and J usage is TRBJ2-7, with 9 positions matching TRBD1. Germline-derived CDR1 and CDR2 are MDHEN and SYDVKM. This CDR3 has 14 amino acids. The V gene end was trimmed by 2 bases and the J gene end by 3 bases; junction bases not matched to a gene: 2. The CDR3 spells CASSLGGQGYEQYF. The CDR3 DNA follows: TGTGCCAGCAGTTTAGGGGGACAGGGCTACGAGCAGTACTTC.

V is TRBV5-5 and J is TRBJ2-7, with 9 positions matching TRBD2. Per the germline V gene, CDR1 is SGHKS and CDR2 is YYEKEE (reference sequence). The V and J ends lost 0 bases and 7 bases, in that order; junction bases with no gene match: 17. The CDR3 runs to 18 residues. CDR3 loop: CASSLAKFRLAGSKEQYF. CDR3 coding DNA: TGTGCCAGCAGCTTGGCAAAGTTCCGCCTAGCGGGATCTAAAGAGCAGTACTTC.